Shown below are 29 T cell receptor beta chains from a single sample sequenced in a study of T cells in Graves' hyperthyroidism and ophthalmopathy. Amplification targeted TCR beta CDR3 regions from RNA transcripts. HTBI primers were employed in a first-round RT-PCR of the TCR CDR3. TCRdb used MiXCR to reprocess the multiplex PCR reads, holding one entry per CDR3 protein. The table shows under 300,000 distinct CDR3 sequences, with roughly 22% occurring only once. Sequencing was carried out using blood. The receptors stem from a man aged 25 to 45 with Graves' ophthalmopathy.

The V and J genes are TRBV6-2 or TRBV6-3 and TRBJ1-6; TRBD1 matches 7 bases. Germline V lookup: CDR1 MNHEY, CDR2 SVGEGT. The CDR3 covers 15 residues. V was pared by 6 bases and J by 7 bases, with 9 bases of the junction left unmatched. This CDR3 reads CASSYRGQINSPLHF. In nucleotides, the CDR3 is TGTGCCAGCAGCTACCGGGGACAGATAAATTCACCCCTCCACTTT.

This clonotype has at least ten counts. V is TRBV28 and J is TRBJ2-3, with 7 bases lining up with TRBD2. CDR1 is MDHEN, CDR2 SYDVKM, per germline. The trim removed 5 bases at V and 0 bases at J, leaving 11 bases unmatched. The CDR3 has 17 residues. This chain's CDR3 is CASSPGGTFSSTDTQYF. The DNA for the CDR3 is TGTGCCAGCAGTCCCGGGGGGACTTTTTCTAGCACAGATACGCAGTATTTT.

This clonotype has a handful of counts. This chain links TRBV20-1 with TRBJ2-5; 7 nucleotides align to TRBD1. The CDR3 sequence is 13 residues long. CDR1 DFQATT and CDR2 SNEGSKA come from the germline V gene (reference sequence). V dropped 5 bases and J dropped 3; count of bases not matched to a gene: 6. The CDR3 sequence is CSAYRDSKETQYF. The DNA for the CDR3 is TGCAGTGCTTACCGGGACAGTAAAGAGACCCAGTACTTC.

This clonotype was observed many times. The V call is TRBV20-1, the J call TRBJ2-1, with 7 bases matching TRBD2. This CDR3 contains 15 residues. V was pared by 0 bases and J by 4 bases, with 6 bases of the junction left unmatched. The germline gives CDR1 DFQATT, CDR2 SNEGSKA (reference sequence). The CDR3 coding sequence is TGCAGTGCTAGAGACGGCGGGAGTCCGTACAATGAGCAGTTCTTC. Protein sequence: CSARDGGSPYNEQFF.

This clonotype was counted only a few times. The V and J genes are TRBV27 and TRBJ1-2; D may be TRBD1 (5 bases). The CDR3 runs to 12 residues. Germline CDR1 MNHEY, CDR2 SMNVEV (reference sequence). Trimming stripped 7 bases from V and 9 bases from J, with 15 bases between. CDR3 sequence (DNA): TGTGCCAGCACCGGGGACCGGGAGAGCTACACCTTC. Translating it yields CASTGDRESYTF.

This chain connects TRBV7-8 to TRBJ1-5; tentative D call: TRBD1 (5 bases). Germline V gene data show CDR1 as SGHVS and CDR2 as FQNEAQ. The CDR3 length is 15 residues. Between the trimmed V and J ends, which lost 3 bases and 6 bases, there was a span of 15 bases. The CDR3 region is CASSFSGQGPQPQHF. CDR3 bases: TGTGCCAGCAGCTTCAGTGGTCAGGGTCCTCAGCCCCAGCATTTT. The whole variable domain, filled in from reference TRBV7-8 and TRBJ1-5, reads GAGVSQSPRYKVAKRGQDVALRCDPISGHVSLFWYQQALGQGPEFLTYFQNEAQLDKSGLPSDRFFAERPEGSVSTLKIQRTQQEDSAVYLCASSFSGQGPQPQHFGDGTRLSIL.

At least ten counts were recorded for this clonotype. This sequence joins TRBV12-3 or TRBV12-4 and TRBJ2-1; the D call may be TRBD1 or TRBD2 (5 bases each). The CDR3 spans 17 residues. V was shortened by 3 bases and J by 0 bases, with 15 bases between the two germline ends. The CDR3: CASSFPGTSSSYNEQFF. CDR3 nucleotides: TGTGCCAGCAGTTTCCCTGGGACCTCGAGCTCCTACAATGAGCAGTTCTTC.

This clonotype appeared a few times. The chain links TRBV6-1 to TRBJ1-2; unclear D gene. Trimming removed 2 bases at V and 4 bases at J, with 14 bases between. Germline V gene data show CDR1 as MNHNS and CDR2 as SASEGT. This CDR3 comprises 15 residues. The chain's CDR3 is CASSECGSCVYGYTF. The CDR3 nucleotides are TGTGCCAGCAGTGAATGCGGCAGCTGCGTCTATGGCTACACCTTC.

Many counts were recorded for this clonotype. The chain employs TRBV11-2 and TRBJ1-1; D is unresolved. The germline V gene encodes CDR1 SGHAT and CDR2 FQNNGV. Between the trimmed V and J ends, which lost 3 bases and 1 base, there was a span of 12 bases. This CDR3 comprises 15 residues. The DNA for the CDR3 is TGTGCCAGCAGCTTTTCAACAGAAGAGAACACTGAAGCTTTCTTT. It codes for CASSFSTEENTEAFF.

The V and J genes are TRBV5-1 and TRBJ1-3; D perhaps matches TRBD1 (6 bases). Deletions cut 4 bases from V and 0 bases from J, with 14 bases between. There are 16 residues in the CDR3. The germline CDR1 and CDR2 sequences are SGHRS and YFSETQ. The chain's CDR3 is CASSPGAGGSGNTIYF. The DNA for the CDR3 is TGCGCCAGCAGCCCAGGGGCGGGCGGCTCTGGAAACACCATATATTTT.

The sample holds many counts of this clonotype. The gene calls are TRBV11-3 and TRBJ2-1, with TRBD2 matching 13 bases. Unmatched junction bases numbered 6, after V lost 4 bases and J lost 6 bases. Germline V gives CDR1 SGHNT, CDR2 YENEEA. CDR3 size: 16 residues. The CDR3 sequence is CASSSLGLAGVNEQFF. CDR3 DNA: TGTGCCAGCAGCTCACTTGGACTAGCGGGAGTCAATGAGCAGTTCTTC.

This CDR3 is CASRRAGGYEQFF. For the CDR3, the DNA is TGTGCCAGCAGGAGGGCAGGGGGATATGAGCAGTTCTTC. The chain couples TRBV27 to TRBJ2-1, with TRBD1 matching 7 bases. CDR1 MNHEY and CDR2 SMNVEV come from the germline V gene (reference sequence). This CDR3 region has 13 residues. With V trimmed by 6 bases and J by 8 bases, 7 bases remained unmatched.

The rearrangement joins TRBV19 to TRBJ1-1; 9 bases line up with TRBD1. The CDR3 sequence is 16 residues long. Germline CDR1 reads LNHDA; CDR2 reads SQIVND (reference sequence). After removal of 8 bases from V and 0 bases from J, the junction contained 10 bases not matched to a gene. The CDR3, as DNA: TGTGCCAGTCGGATGACAGGGGGGAGGATGAACACTGAAGCTTTCTTT. It yields the protein CASRMTGGRMNTEAFF.

The chain carries TRBV10-3 and TRBJ2-7; weak D call: TRBD2 (5 bases). The CDR3 runs 14 residues. Germline V gene sequence: CDR1 ENHRY, CDR2 SYGVKD. The V gene lost 5 bases and the J gene lost 2 bases, with 13 bases spanning the gap. This CDR3 reads CAISKDRGTYEQYF. As DNA, the CDR3 is TGTGCCATCAGTAAGGACCGGGGTACCTACGAGCAGTACTTC.

The rearrangement joins TRBV30 to TRBJ2-5, with TRBD1 matching over 10 bases. Germline assignment: CDR1 GTSNPN and CDR2 SVGIG (reference sequence). The length of the CDR3 is 13 residues. CDR3 loop: CAMTGQGSRTQYF. The CDR3 coding sequence is TGTGCGATGACGGGACAGGGGTCTCGGACCCAGTACTTC.

This chain connects TRBV28 to TRBJ2-1, with TRBD2 matching over 10 bases. CDR3 length equals 15 residues. V was clipped by 6 bases and J by 5 bases; unmatched bases: 7. From germline, CDR1 is MDHEN and CDR2 SYDVKM. The CDR3 sequence is CASRKSGRGNNEQFF. CDR3 coding DNA: TGTGCCAGCAGAAAAAGCGGGAGGGGGAACAATGAGCAGTTCTTC.

The table lists this clonotype with many counts. V gene TRBV2 combines with J gene TRBJ2-1, with D maybe TRBD1 (7 bases). This CDR3 spans 12 amino acids. The germline V gene encodes CDR1 SNHLY and CDR2 FYNNEI. V gave up 6 bases and J gave up 10 bases, with 13 bases separating them. CDR3 coding DNA: TGTGCCAGCAGACCGACAGGGAGGGAGCAGTTCTTC. It specifies CASRPTGREQFF.

V and J are TRBV20-1 and TRBJ2-1; D call uncertain. This CDR3 has 14 amino acids. V was cut by 0 bases and J by 5 bases, with 11 bases left in between. Germline CDR1 and CDR2: DFQATT and SNEGSKA (reference sequence). The CDR3, as DNA: TGCAGTGCTAGAGATCCCCCAGACAACAATGAGCAGTTCTTC. As protein: CSARDPPDNNEQFF.

V gene TRBV12-3 or TRBV12-4 combines with J gene TRBJ2-1; D is perhaps TRBD2 (5 bases). Trimming took 8 bases from V and 4 from J, leaving 6 bases between them. The length of the CDR3 is 11 residues. The CDR3 coding sequence is TGTGCCAGCCAGCGGTACAATGAGCAGTTCTTC. This translates into CASQRYNEQFF.

This clonotype was seen a few times. The rearrangement links TRBV20-1 to TRBJ1-1; 10 positions match TRBD1. After removal of 2 bases from V and 3 bases from J, the junction contained 6 bases not matched to a gene. Germline CDR1 DFQATT, CDR2 SNEGSKA (reference sequence). There are 15 residues in the CDR3. CDR3 bases: TGCAGTGCTAGACTGCTGACAGGGGGCGACACTGAAGCTTTCTTT. Encoded protein: CSARLLTGGDTEAFF.

There are many counts of this clonotype. The chain recombines TRBV27 with TRBJ2-5; the D gene is possibly TRBD2 (5 bases). The CDR3 length is 15 residues. Germline assignment: CDR1 MNHEY and CDR2 SMNVEV (reference sequence). Between the trimmed V and J ends, which lost 2 bases and 7 bases, there was a span of 17 bases. CDR3 residues: CASSLREGLPVTQYF. The CDR3 nucleotides read TGTGCCAGCAGTTTACGTGAGGGCCTCCCGGTGACCCAGTACTTC.

The V and J genes are TRBV24-1 and TRBJ1-1; D is uncertain. CDR1 and CDR2 from the germline V gene are KGHDR and SFDVKD. V was cut by 7 bases and J by 4 bases, with 18 bases left in between. The CDR3 sequence is 15 residues long. CDR3 DNA: TGTGCCACCAGGCCAGGCCGGGTGACGAGCACTGAAGCTTTCTTT. Translated: CATRPGRVTSTEAFF.

The rearrangement joins TRBV9 to TRBJ2-7; D gene unclear. Germline-derived CDR1 and CDR2 are SGDLS and YYNGEE. Trimming pared 4 bases from V and 5 bases from J, leaving 16 bases between. This CDR3 spans 14 amino acids. As DNA, the CDR3 is TGTGCCAGCAGCAGGAGTGAGGAATCGGACGAGCAGTACTTC. Translation: CASSRSEESDEQYF.

The chain couples TRBV11-3 to TRBJ1-4, with TRBD1 as a possible D gene (5 bases). This CDR3 has 16 amino acids. V lost 1 base to trimming and J lost 8 bases, with 17 bases between them. The V gene's germline CDR1 is SGHNT and CDR2 YENEEA. The CDR3 nucleotides read TGTGCCAGCAGCTTAGGCGGTGTTCTGGGACCCGAAAAACTGTTTTTT. This gives the protein CASSLGGVLGPEKLFF.

This clonotype was recorded only once. The V call is TRBV24-1, the J call TRBJ2-1, with 8 bases that match TRBD2. Trimming took 2 bases from V and 7 from J; bases not matched to a gene: 6. CDR1 is KGHDR and CDR2 is SFDVKD in the germline V gene. The CDR3 sequence is 15 residues long. The chain's CDR3 is CATSDYSGGGNEQFF. The DNA for the CDR3 is TGTGCCACCAGTGATTACAGCGGGGGAGGTAATGAGCAGTTCTTC.

This clonotype was found many times. The chain joins TRBV20-1 to TRBJ2-7; 9 bases align to TRBD1. Germline V gene sequence: CDR1 DFQATT, CDR2 SNEGSKA (reference sequence). The CDR3 sequence is 14 residues long. V dropped 5 bases and J dropped 5; count of bases not matched to a gene: 10. CDR3 sequence (DNA): TGCAGTGCTGACCCCGGGACAGGGTACCACGAGCAGTACTTC. Protein: CSADPGTGYHEQYF.

In its sample, this clonotype was seen many times. The V call is TRBV12-3 or TRBV12-4, the J call TRBJ2-1; D unresolved. This CDR3 is built from 14 residues. The ends were cut back, 4 bases at V and 8 bases at J, with 15 bases in the middle. This CDR3 is CASSSPTTHHEQFF. CDR3 DNA sequence: TGTGCCAGCAGTTCCCCGACCACTCATCATGAGCAGTTCTTC.

This clonotype was seen at least ten times. The V call is TRBV7-2, the J call TRBJ2-1, with D hard to call. V shed 6 bases and J shed 8 bases, with 14 bases lying between them. CDR3 length equals 13 residues. CDR1 and CDR2 from the germline V gene are SGHTA and FQGNSA. CDR3 coding DNA: TGTGCCAGCAGTCAGACTCGCGTCGATGAGCAGTTCTTC. It yields the protein CASSQTRVDEQFF.

This clonotype was picked up a small number of times. V usage is TRBV14 and J usage is TRBJ1-1; D not resolved. Trimming removed 4 bases at V and 3 bases at J, with 21 bases between. CDR1 and CDR2 from the germline V gene are SGHDN and FVKESK. The CDR3 length is 17 residues. CDR3 region: CASSPYSFIIRDTEAFF. The CDR3 DNA is TGTGCCAGCAGCCCCTACAGCTTTATTATAAGGGACACTGAAGCTTTCTTT.